The 24 T cell receptor beta chains reported below all come from one sample, sequenced in a study of beta chain features in type 1 diabetes. As every portion of the isolated RNA was reverse transcribed, the sequencing read expressed TCRB transcripts. TCRdb keeps only in-frame clones here, not all; method: immunoSEQ multiplex PCR. The data hold a few hundred thousand clones, with approximately 15% observed a single time. The specimen was naive CD4+ T cells from blood. These receptor sequences come from a woman aged 18-30 years in good health.

This clone was observed a handful of times. The rearrangement joins TRBV6-5 to TRBJ2-1, with 14 bases lining up with TRBD2. V lost 6 bases and J lost 7; bases outside the gene matches: 5. The CDR3 contains 15 residues. The V gene's germline CDR1 is MNHEY and CDR2 SVGAGI. As DNA, the CDR3 is TGTGCCAGCAGGGCGACTAGCGGGAGGGCTAATGAGCAGTTCTTC. Its translation is CASRATSGRANEQFF.

This clone was seen once. The chain recombines TRBV28 with TRBJ2-7; D possibly corresponds to TRBD2 (5 bases). The CDR3 sequence is 14 residues long. Trimming took off 4 bases at V and 2 bases at J, with 12 bases between the two ends. The germline gives CDR1 MDHEN, CDR2 SYDVKM. CDR3 bases: TGTGCCAGCAGTTCTCCGGACGGGGCCTACGAGCAGTACTTC. Amino acids: CASSSPDGAYEQYF. The complete variable domain, with remaining parts taken from reference TRBV28 and TRBJ2-7, reads DVKVTQSSRYLVKRTGEKVFLECVQDMDHENMFWYRQDPGLGLRLIYFSYDVKMKEKGDIPEGYSVSREKKERFSLILESASTNQTSMYLCASSSPDGAYEQYFGPGTRLTVT.

There are a few counts of this clone. Other DNA sequences in this sample translate to the same CDR3. The chain joins TRBV30 to TRBJ1-5; D is uncertain. The V end lost 3 bases, the J end lost 2 bases, and 8 bases lay between the germline ends. Per germline, CDR1 GTSNPN and CDR2 SVGIG (reference sequence). The length of the CDR3 is 13 residues. For the CDR3, the DNA is TGTGCCTGGAGGCGCGGGGGCAATCAGCCCCAGCATTTT. Translated: CAWRRGGNQPQHF.

In its sample, this clone was seen a few times. The chain combines TRBV7-2 with TRBJ2-7; 11 positions agree with TRBD2. The V gene end was trimmed by 7 bases and the J gene end by 2 bases; junction bases not matched to a gene: 7. The CDR3 totals 15 residues. Germline V gene sequence: CDR1 SGHTA, CDR2 FQGNSA. In nucleotides, the CDR3 is TGTGCCAGCACCAGTCTAGCGGGAGGAACCTACGAGCAGTACTTC. Its translation is CASTSLAGGTYEQYF.

This clone was found a few times. This rearrangement joins TRBV30 to TRBJ1-5, with 7 bases matching TRBD1. This CDR3 region has 15 residues. Unmatched junction bases numbered 10, after V lost 4 bases and J lost 4 bases. Germline loops: CDR1 GTSNPN, CDR2 SVGIG (reference sequence). The CDR3 region has the DNA TGTGCCTGGAATTACCCGGGACAGCAAAATCAGCCCCAGCATTTT. Protein product: CAWNYPGQQNQPQHF.

This clone was counted only a few times. The V gene is TRBV15, the J gene TRBJ2-7, with D tentatively TRBD1 (6 bases). Per the germline V gene, CDR1 is LNHNV and CDR2 is YYDKDF (reference sequence). There are 14 residues in the CDR3. V was pared by 0 bases and J by 3 bases, with 9 bases between. This chain's CDR3 is CATSREGQNYEQYF. The CDR3 DNA reads TGTGCCACCAGCAGAGAAGGACAGAACTACGAGCAGTACTTC. Together with reference TRBV15 and TRBJ2-7, the CDR3 gives the full variable domain: DAMVIQNPRYQVTQFGKPVTLSCSQTLNHNVMYWYQQKSSQAPKLLFHYYDKDFNNEADTPDNFQSRRPNTSFCFLDIRSPGLGDTAMYLCATSREGQNYEQYFGPGTRLTVT.

This clone has just a few counts. This chain uses TRBV19 with TRBJ1-2; 7 bases match TRBD1. The CDR3 spans 13 residues. The V gene's germline CDR1 is LNHDA and CDR2 SQIVND (reference sequence). Germline trimming cut 5 bases from V and 3 bases from J; bases unmatched to any gene: 3. As DNA, the CDR3 is TGTGCCAGTAGTGATCAGGGGGACTATGGCTACACCTTC. Translating gives CASSDQGDYGYTF.

This clone has just a few counts. The chain is built from TRBV15 and TRBJ2-1; D uncertain. CDR3 length equals 14 residues. Trimming took 1 base from V and 7 from J, leaving 11 bases between them. Germline V gene lookup returns CDR1 LNHNV and CDR2 YYDKDF (reference sequence). The CDR3 DNA reads as TGTGCCACCAGCAGAGTCATTGAGCGAAATGAGCAGTTCTTC. It codes for CATSRVIERNEQFF. Full variable domain (missing parts from reference TRBV15 and TRBJ2-1): DAMVIQNPRYQVTQFGKPVTLSCSQTLNHNVMYWYQQKSSQAPKLLFHYYDKDFNNEADTPDNFQSRRPNTSFCFLDIRSPGLGDTAMYLCATSRVIERNEQFFGPGTRLTVL.

This clone has just a few counts. The V call is TRBV6-1, the J call TRBJ1-1; no firm D call. This CDR3 has 13 residues. CDR1 is MNHNS, CDR2 SASEGT, per germline. Trimming left V 8 bases short and J 5 bases short, with 15 bases between. The CDR3: CASQSRGETEAFF. CDR3 DNA: TGTGCCAGCCAGAGTCGGGGTGAAACTGAAGCTTTCTTT.

This clone was detected only a few times. The genes are TRBV9 and TRBJ2-1; D call uncertain. V lost 0 bases, J lost 0 bases, and 4 bases lay in between. The CDR3 contains 14 residues. CDR1 and CDR2 from the germline V gene are SGDLS and YYNGEE. The chain's CDR3 is CASSVGSSYNEQFF. The CDR3 DNA reads as TGTGCCAGCAGCGTAGGGAGCTCCTACAATGAGCAGTTCTTC.

The rearrangement uses TRBV7-8 and TRBJ1-2, with 7 bases that match TRBD1. In germline, CDR1 is SGHVS, CDR2 FQNEAQ. With 3 bases clipped from V and 8 bases from J, the junction kept 9 bases outside the gene matches. The length of the CDR3 is 14 residues. Written as DNA, the CDR3 is TGTGCCAGCAGCTTCGTCGACAGGGTGGGAGGCTACACCTTC. This codes for CASSFVDRVGGYTF.

This clone was found a few times. The chain couples TRBV29-1 to TRBJ2-2; D may be TRBD2 (5 bases). V was shortened by 3 bases and J by 5 bases, with 7 bases between the two germline ends. Germline loops: CDR1 SQVTM, CDR2 ANQGSEA. The CDR3 sequence is 12 residues long. The DNA of the CDR3 is TGCAGCGTTGATCGAGGGACCGGGGAGCTGTTTTTT. Its protein is CSVDRGTGELFF.

This clone was seen a handful of times. The genes are TRBV5-4 and TRBJ2-1; weak D call: TRBD2 (6 bases). The V end lost 4 bases, the J end lost 6 bases, and 20 bases lay between the germline ends. There are 16 residues in the CDR3. Germline CDR1 is SGHNT and CDR2 is YYREEE (reference sequence). The CDR3 loop reads CASSPALEGSGNEQFF. The CDR3 DNA is TGTGCCAGCAGCCCGGCCCTGGAGGGTTCCGGCAATGAGCAGTTCTTC.

The genes are TRBV19 and TRBJ2-1; D gene unclear. CDR1 and CDR2 (germline): LNHDA, SQIVND (reference sequence). The CDR3 covers 14 residues. V shed 2 bases and J shed 6 bases, with 11 bases lying between them. CDR3 residues: CASSIRSPSNEQFF. The CDR3 DNA sequence: TGTGCCAGTAGTATACGGTCCCCATCCAATGAGCAGTTCTTC. The whole variable domain, remainder taken from reference TRBV19 and TRBJ2-1, is DGGITQSPKYLFRKEGQNVTLSCEQNLNHDAMYWYRQDPGQGLRLIYYSQIVNDFQKGDIAEGYSVSREKKESFPLTVTSAQKNPTAFYLCASSIRSPSNEQFFGPGTRLTVL.

This clone occurred a few times. The V and J genes are TRBV4-3 and TRBJ2-1; 8 bases line up with TRBD2. CDR3 size: 15 residues. Per the germline V gene, CDR1 is LGHNA and CDR2 is YSLEER. V dropped 4 bases and J dropped 5; count of bases not matched to a gene: 7. The CDR3 DNA is TGCGCCAGCAGCCGGGTCGGGAGGGTCGACAATGAGCAGTTCTTC. Translating gives CASSRVGRVDNEQFF.

The chain has TRBV9 and TRBJ1-5, with a weak D call TRBD1 (6 bases). Germline V gives CDR1 SGDLS, CDR2 YYNGEE. CDR3 length: 14 residues. V was cut by 0 bases and J by 6 bases, with 10 bases left in between. CDR3 coding DNA: TGTGCCAGCAGCGTAGGGGGGCTGGGTCAGCCCCAGCATTTT. It specifies CASSVGGLGQPQHF. The variable domain in full, with the rest retrieved from reference TRBV9 and TRBJ1-5, is DSGVTQTPKHLITATGQRVTLRCSPRSGDLSVYWYQQSLDQGLQFLIQYYNGEERAKGNILERFSAQQFPDLHSELNLSSLELGDSALYFCASSVGGLGQPQHFGDGTRLSIL.

This chain connects TRBV5-1 to TRBJ1-2; D not certain. From germline, CDR1 is SGHRS and CDR2 YFSETQ. The CDR3 loop spans 13 amino acids. Trimming pared 1 base from V and 5 bases from J, leaving 9 bases between. The CDR3 nucleotides read TGCGCCAGCAGCTTGACAGTACTTTATGGCTACACCTTC. It translates to CASSLTVLYGYTF.

This clone showed up just a few times. This chain uses TRBV5-1 with TRBJ1-1; 7 nucleotides align to TRBD1. CDR3 length equals 15 residues. The germline CDR1 and CDR2 sequences are SGHRS and YFSETQ. With 3 bases clipped from V and 3 bases from J, the junction kept 8 bases outside the gene matches. The CDR3 is CASSSLSTGDTEAFF. For the CDR3, the DNA is TGCGCCAGCAGCTCTCTATCTACAGGGGACACTGAAGCTTTCTTT.

Only a few counts were recorded for this clone. J is TRBJ2-7 and V is TRBV5-1; 7 nucleotides agree with TRBD1. With V trimmed by 4 bases and J by 1 base, 5 bases remained unmatched. This CDR3 has 14 amino acids. Germline assignment: CDR1 SGHRS and CDR2 YFSETQ. The CDR3 sequence: CASSTGTASYEQYF. The DNA of the CDR3 is TGCGCCAGCAGCACCGGGACAGCATCCTACGAGCAGTACTTC.

V gene TRBV18 combines with J gene TRBJ1-2; maybe TRBD1 (5 bases). Trimming left V 1 base short and J 8 bases short, with 11 bases between. The CDR3 is 13 amino acids. CDR1 is KGHSH, CDR2 LQKENI, per germline. CDR3 loop: CASSPRQGWGYTF. The CDR3, as DNA: TGTGCCAGCTCACCACGGCAGGGATGGGGCTACACCTTC.

This clone was counted between two and nine times. V usage is TRBV29-1 and J usage is TRBJ2-6; 9 nucleotides align to TRBD1. Germline V gene lookup returns CDR1 SQVTM and CDR2 ANQGSEA. The V gene end was trimmed by 2 bases and the J gene end by 0 bases; junction bases not matched to a gene: 5. The CDR3 is 17 amino acids. The CDR3 here is CSVEKQGAFSGANVLTF. DNA for the CDR3: TGCAGCGTTGAAAAACAGGGGGCCTTCTCTGGGGCCAACGTCCTGACTTTC.

The V call is TRBV29-1, the J call TRBJ2-4; no clear D gene. The CDR3 contains 14 residues. Germline V lookup: CDR1 SQVTM, CDR2 ANQGSEA. The V end was cut by 2 bases, the J end by 5 bases, with 13 bases between. CDR3 coding DNA: TGCAGCGTTGAATTTCAAATGGCGGAAAACATTCAGTACTTC. Translating it yields CSVEFQMAENIQYF.

The gene calls are TRBV29-1 and TRBJ1-2, with D unresolved. The CDR3 runs to 13 residues. The germline V gene has CDR1 SQVTM and CDR2 ANQGSEA. The V end was cut by 7 bases, the J end by 3 bases, with 15 bases between. CDR3 in amino acids: CSASHTRDYGYTF. The CDR3 DNA reads as TGCAGCGCTAGTCACACCCGCGACTATGGCTACACCTTC.

In its sample, this clone was seen a few times. The V gene is TRBV28, the J gene TRBJ1-2; no definite D call. This CDR3 contains 12 residues. Trimming took off 4 bases at V and 2 bases at J, with 5 bases between the two ends. Per germline, CDR1 MDHEN and CDR2 SYDVKM. The CDR3 loop reads CASSYWNYGYTF. CDR3 in DNA: TGTGCCAGCAGTTACTGGAACTATGGCTACACCTTC.